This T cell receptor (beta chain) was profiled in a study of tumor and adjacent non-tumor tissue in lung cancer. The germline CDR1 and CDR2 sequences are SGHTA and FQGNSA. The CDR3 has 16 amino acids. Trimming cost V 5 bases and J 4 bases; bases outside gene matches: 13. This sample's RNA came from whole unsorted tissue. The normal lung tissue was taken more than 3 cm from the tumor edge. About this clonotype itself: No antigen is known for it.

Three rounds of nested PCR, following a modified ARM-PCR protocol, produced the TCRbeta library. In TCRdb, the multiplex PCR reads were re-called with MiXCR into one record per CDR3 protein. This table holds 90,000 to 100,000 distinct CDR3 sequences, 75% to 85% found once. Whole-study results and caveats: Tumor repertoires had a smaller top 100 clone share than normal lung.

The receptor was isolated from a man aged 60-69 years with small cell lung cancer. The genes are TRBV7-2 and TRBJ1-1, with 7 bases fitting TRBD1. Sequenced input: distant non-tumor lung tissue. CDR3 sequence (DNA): TGTGCCAGCAGCCCCACCCTACAGGGGCTGGGCACTGAAGCTTTCTTT. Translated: CASSPTLQGLGTEAFF.